These 27 T cell receptor beta chains were sequenced from one sample in a study of CD8 T cells in ankylosing spondylitis. Notes on the study in general: Seemingly distinctive of ankylosing spondylitis blood was a TCR beta motif formed by eight highly homologous variants.

Their recognized antigens are unknown. TCRdb reprocessed the 5' RACE reads via MiXCR and lists one record per CDR3 protein. The sample holds about 460,000 distinct CDR3 sequences, about 5.7% seen once. Input material: blood, either unsorted or a sorted T cell fraction (not recorded which). The receptor source for this set is a male donor with ankylosing spondylitis.

This clonotype was seen a handful of times. This chain links TRBV18 with TRBJ2-3, with 9 bases lining up with TRBD2. CDR1 is KGHSH, CDR2 LQKENI, per germline. This CDR3 region has 16 residues. After removal of 4 bases from V and 1 base from J, the junction contained 6 bases not matched to a gene. The CDR3: CASSRSASGGTDTQYF. The CDR3 bases are TGTGCCAGCTCACGGTCGGCTAGCGGGGGCACAGATACGCAGTATTTT. The full variable domain, with the rest looked up from reference TRBV18 and TRBJ2-3, is NAGVMQNPRHLVRRRGQEARLRCSPMKGHSHVYWYRQLPEEGLKFMVYLQKENIIDESGMPKERFSAEFPKEGPSILRIQQVVRGDSAAYFCASSRSASGGTDTQYFGPGTRLTVL.

Many counts were recorded for this clonotype. The chain carries TRBV28 and TRBJ1-5; possibly TRBD1 for D (5 bases). CDR1 and CDR2 from the germline V gene are MDHEN and SYDVKM. There are 17 residues in the CDR3. V gave up 5 bases and J gave up 0 bases, with 17 bases separating them. CDR3 in amino acids: CASSTPYGAFSNQPQHF. As DNA, the CDR3 is TGTGCCAGCAGTACCCCATATGGGGCTTTTAGCAATCAGCCCCAGCATTTT.

This clonotype was counted ten times or more. DNA of the CDR3: TGTGCCAGCAGCTTGATAGGAGAGACCCAGTACTTC. Translated: CASSLIGETQYF. The chain joins TRBV5-6 to TRBJ2-5, with unresolved D. This CDR3 spans 12 amino acids. V lost 1 base, J lost 4 bases, and 5 bases lay in between. Germline V lookup: CDR1 SGHDT, CDR2 YYEEEE.

This clonotype was seen at least ten times. The chain employs TRBV7-9 and TRBJ2-1, with TRBD1 matching 7 bases. The CDR3 loop spans 13 amino acids. The V segment lost 3 bases and the J segment 7 bases; nucleotides outside the gene matches: 3. CDR1 SEHNR and CDR2 FQNEAQ come from the germline V gene (reference sequence). The CDR3 loop is CASSFSTGNEQFF. CDR3 in DNA: TGTGCCAGCAGCTTTTCGACAGGGAATGAGCAGTTCTTC.

This clonotype has at least ten counts. The chain joins TRBV11-2 to TRBJ2-7, with 8 bases matching TRBD1. V lost 4 bases and J lost 4; bases outside the gene matches: 12. This CDR3 is built from 16 residues. Per germline, CDR1 SGHAT and CDR2 FQNNGV. The CDR3 spells CASSSRTGLRVYEQYF. CDR3 coding DNA: TGTGCCAGCAGCTCCCGGACAGGGCTTAGGGTTTACGAGCAGTACTTC.

This clonotype was recorded at least ten times. In DNA form, the CDR3 reads TGCAGTGCTCCTGATAGGCAGGGTGGTGAAAAACTGTTTTTT. It codes for CSAPDRQGGEKLFF. The J gene is TRBJ1-4, the V gene TRBV20-1, with D tentatively TRBD1 (5 bases). Trimming stripped 5 bases from V and 7 bases from J, with 17 bases between. The CDR3 is made up of 14 amino acids. The germline CDR1 and CDR2 sequences are DFQATT and SNEGSKA (reference sequence).

This clonotype was recorded at least ten times. The CDR3 reads CASSFWGHQETQYF. The CDR3 nucleotides read TGTGCCAGCAGCTTCTGGGGCCATCAAGAGACCCAGTACTTC. The chain employs TRBV7-2 and TRBJ2-5, with a tentative D call TRBD1 (5 bases). The CDR3 is 14 residues long. Per germline, CDR1 SGHTA and CDR2 FQGNSA. V lost 3 bases and J lost 2, with 10 bases in between. Supplemented by reference TRBV7-2 and TRBJ2-5, the full variable domain reads GAGVSQSPSNKVTEKGKDVELRCDPISGHTALYWYRQSLGQGLEFLIYFQGNSAPDKSGLPSDRFSAERTGGSVSTLTIQRTQQEDSAVYLCASSFWGHQETQYFGPGTRLLVL.

There are many counts of this clonotype. The chain recombines TRBV7-2 with TRBJ2-7; D remains unclear. Trimming cost V 2 bases and J 2 bases, with 10 bases left between them. Germline-derived CDR1 and CDR2 are SGHTA and FQGNSA. This CDR3 has 14 amino acids. The CDR3 bases are TGTGCCAGCAGCTTATATAAAGCCGCCTACGAGCAGTACTTC. Its translation is CASSLYKAAYEQYF.

This clonotype came up many times. V usage is TRBV4-2 and J usage is TRBJ2-7; D is uncertain. The CDR3 has 15 residues. Germline V gene sequence: CDR1 LGHNA, CDR2 YNFKEQ. V was clipped by 2 bases and J by 1 base, with 12 bases between them. This CDR3 reads CASSQPMLRSYEQYF. Here the CDR3 DNA reads TGTGCCAGCAGCCAACCAATGCTCAGATCCTACGAGCAGTACTTC.

This clonotype was seen ten or more times. The chain couples TRBV20-1 to TRBJ1-2, with D unclear. Germline values: CDR1 DFQATT, CDR2 SNEGSKA (reference sequence). V was clipped by 6 bases and J by 0 bases, with 11 bases between them. The CDR3 totals 13 residues. CDR3 amino acids: CSAYAQPNYGYTF. As DNA, the CDR3 is TGCAGTGCCTATGCGCAGCCTAACTATGGCTACACCTTC.

This clonotype showed up many times. The V call is TRBV5-1, the J call TRBJ2-5, with unresolved D. V gave up 0 bases and J gave up 2 bases, with 11 bases separating them. This CDR3 has 15 residues. Germline V gene lookup returns CDR1 SGHRS and CDR2 YFSETQ. For the CDR3, the DNA is TGCGCCAGCAGCTTGGAAGGCTATCCTCAAGAGACCCAGTACTTC. Residues: CASSLEGYPQETQYF.

The chain joins TRBV28 to TRBJ2-1, with TRBD2 matching over 8 bases. Germline V gene lookup returns CDR1 MDHEN and CDR2 SYDVKM. V gave up 0 bases and J gave up 7 bases; unmatched junction bases: 2. The CDR3 totals 14 residues. The CDR3 here is CASSLWTSDNEQFF. Here the CDR3 DNA reads TGTGCCAGCAGTTTATGGACTAGCGATAATGAGCAGTTCTTC.

This clonotype has a count of ten or more. The chain links TRBV10-1 to TRBJ2-5, with TRBD2 matching over 12 bases. The CDR3 loop spans 18 amino acids. V dropped 0 bases and J dropped 2; count of bases not matched to a gene: 7. CDR1 WNHNN and CDR2 SYGVQD come from the germline V gene (reference sequence). The DNA for the CDR3 is TGCGCCAGCAGTGAGTCCAGGGAGACTAGCGGGGGACAAGAGACCCAGTACTTC. Protein: CASSESRETSGGQETQYF.

A few counts support this clonotype. The chain couples TRBV7-2 to TRBJ2-5; 14 positions agree with TRBD2. Germline V gene sequence: CDR1 SGHTA, CDR2 FQGNSA. The V gene end was trimmed by 0 bases and the J gene end by 6 bases; junction bases not matched to a gene: 12. CDR3 length: 19 residues. The CDR3 loop reads CASSLASRGLAGVGKTQYF. For the CDR3, the DNA is TGTGCCAGCAGCTTAGCTTCACGGGGACTAGCGGGAGTAGGAAAGACCCAGTACTTC.

This clonotype was observed many times. V is TRBV7-3 and J is TRBJ2-3; D not resolved. Trimming took off 3 bases at V and 7 bases at J, with 8 bases between the two ends. CDR1 is SGHTA, CDR2 FQGTGA, per germline. CDR3 length: 12 amino acids. CDR3 loop: CASSFGSNTQYF. The CDR3 region has the DNA TGTGCCAGCAGCTTTGGGTCGAATACGCAGTATTTT.

This clonotype occurred a few times. The rearrangement joins TRBV5-1 to TRBJ2-2; no definite D call. V was shortened by 4 bases and J by 0 bases, with 13 bases between the two germline ends. CDR3 size: 16 residues. Germline V gene sequence: CDR1 SGHRS, CDR2 YFSETQ. The chain's CDR3 is CASSPKPPTNTGELFF. CDR3 coding DNA: TGCGCCAGCAGCCCTAAGCCCCCTACGAACACCGGGGAGCTGTTTTTT.

This clonotype has a count of ten or more. The chain recombines TRBV14 with TRBJ2-7, with TRBD2 matching over 14 bases. With V trimmed by 5 bases and J by 4 bases, 7 bases remained unmatched. CDR1 and CDR2 (germline): SGHDN, FVKESK. The CDR3 extends over 16 amino acids. The CDR3 nucleotides read TGTGCCAGCAGCTGGACTAGCGGGAGGAGTTCGTACGAGCAGTACTTC. It yields the protein CASSWTSGRSSYEQYF.

At least ten counts were recorded for this clonotype. J is TRBJ1-3 and V is TRBV7-2; D unresolved. The germline CDR1 and CDR2 sequences are SGHTA and FQGNSA. Deletions cut 5 bases from V and 2 bases from J, with 16 bases between. CDR3 length equals 16 residues. The CDR3 here is CASSPKSVRTGNTIYF. CDR3 sequence (DNA): TGTGCCAGCAGCCCCAAGTCGGTCCGGACTGGAAACACCATATATTTT.

This clonotype was seen repeatedly, ten times or more. The chain links TRBV20-1 to TRBJ2-1, with D maybe TRBD1 (6 bases). The V gene's germline CDR1 is DFQATT and CDR2 SNEGSKA (reference sequence). The CDR3 has 20 amino acids. The germline V and J ends were trimmed by 1 base and 3 bases, with 28 bases remaining between them. For the CDR3, the DNA is TGCAGTGCTAGAGTTGCCGGGACCCAGGGGTGGGCGGTGGACTACAATGAGCAGTTCTTC. Residues: CSARVAGTQGWAVDYNEQFF.

This clonotype was found many times. The chain combines TRBV27 with TRBJ2-7, with no clear D. Germline V gene data show CDR1 as MNHEY and CDR2 as SMNVEV (reference sequence). The ends were cut back, 2 bases at V and 1 base at J, with 9 bases in the middle. The CDR3 loop spans 14 amino acids. CDR3 loop: CASSLGRKSYEQYF. CDR3 DNA: TGTGCCAGCAGTTTAGGCAGGAAATCCTACGAGCAGTACTTC.

This clonotype appeared many times. The V gene is TRBV5-1, the J gene TRBJ2-2, with 8 bases identical to TRBD1. CDR3 size: 16 residues. The ends lost 2 bases at V and 5 bases at J; junction bases unmatched: 8. Per germline, CDR1 SGHRS and CDR2 YFSETQ. The CDR3 loop is CASSFGTGESTGELFF. The CDR3 DNA follows: TGCGCCAGCAGCTTCGGGACAGGAGAGTCTACCGGGGAGCTGTTTTTT.

The genes are TRBV3-1 and TRBJ1-1, with D hard to call. This CDR3 contains 13 residues. With 0 bases removed from V and 5 bases from J, the gap between germline ends came to 7 bases. CDR1 and CDR2 (germline): LGHDT, YNNKEL (reference sequence). CDR3 residues: CASSQEVVTEAFF. CDR3 sequence (DNA): TGTGCCAGCAGCCAAGAAGTGGTTACTGAAGCTTTCTTT.

This clonotype was observed at least ten times. The chain employs TRBV5-1 and TRBJ2-7; 7 positions match TRBD1. Germline CDR1 is SGHRS and CDR2 is YFSETQ. V was clipped by 1 base and J by 4 bases; unmatched bases: 8. This CDR3 contains 15 residues. The CDR3 nucleotides read TGCGCCAGCAGCTTGTCAGGGGGAAAGGAATACGAGCAGTACTTC. This codes for CASSLSGGKEYEQYF.

This clonotype was counted at least ten times. V and J are TRBV20-1 and TRBJ1-1; weak D call: TRBD1 (5 bases). CDR3 length: 11 amino acids. The V gene's germline CDR1 is DFQATT and CDR2 SNEGSKA (reference sequence). CDR3 loop: CRITGNTEAFF. Written as DNA, the CDR3 is TGCAGAATCACAGGGAACACTGAAGCTTTCTTT.

This clonotype was seen many times. The chain has TRBV11-2 and TRBJ1-1; TRBD1 might be the D (5 bases). Germline assignment: CDR1 SGHAT and CDR2 FQNNGV. Deletions cut 5 bases from V and 6 bases from J, with 13 bases between. The length of the CDR3 is 13 residues. CDR3 loop: CASSPMGGAEAFF. CDR3 coding DNA: TGTGCCAGCAGCCCAATGGGGGGGGCTGAAGCTTTCTTT.

The CDR3 protein is CASSPPGQGAANTGELFF. CDR3 sequence (DNA): TGTGCCAGCTCACCACCGGGACAGGGGGCCGCGAACACCGGGGAGCTGTTTTTT. This chain connects TRBV18 to TRBJ2-2, with 12 positions matching TRBD1. The CDR3 has 18 residues. V lost 0 bases to trimming and J lost 0 bases; unmatched junction nucleotides: 2. Looked up from germline, CDR1 is KGHSH and CDR2 is LQKENI.

In its sample, this clonotype was seen many times. The chain joins TRBV12-3 or TRBV12-4 to TRBJ2-2; either TRBD1 or TRBD2 may fit D (6 bases each). V lost 6 bases to trimming and J lost 6 bases, with 14 bases between them. This CDR3 comprises 14 residues. CDR3 protein: CASSLQGTAGELFF. The CDR3 nucleotides read TGTGCCAGCAGCCTCCAGGGGACTGCCGGGGAGCTGTTTTTT.